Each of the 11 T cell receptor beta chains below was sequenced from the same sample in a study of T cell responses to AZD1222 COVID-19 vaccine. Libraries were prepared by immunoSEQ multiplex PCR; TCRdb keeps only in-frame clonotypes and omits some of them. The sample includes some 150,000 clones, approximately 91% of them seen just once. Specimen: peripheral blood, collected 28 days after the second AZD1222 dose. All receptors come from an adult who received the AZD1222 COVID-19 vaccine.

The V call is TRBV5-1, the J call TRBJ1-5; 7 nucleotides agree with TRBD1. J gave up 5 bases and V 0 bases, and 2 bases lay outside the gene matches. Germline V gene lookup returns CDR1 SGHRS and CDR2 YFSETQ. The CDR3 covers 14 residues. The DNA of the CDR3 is TGCGCCAGCAGCTTGGGGGACAGAGATCAGCCCCAGCATTTT. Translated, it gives CASSLGDRDQPQHF. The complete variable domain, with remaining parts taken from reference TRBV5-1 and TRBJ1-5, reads KAGVTQTPRYLIKTRGQQVTLSCSPISGHRSVSWYQQTPGQGLQFLFEYFSETQRNKGNFPGRFSGRQFSNSRSEMNVSTLELGDSALYLCASSLGDRDQPQHFGDGTRLSIL.

The CDR3 protein is CASSYQGARSKETQYF. The CDR3 DNA reads as TGTGCCAGCAGTTATCAAGGGGCGAGGAGTAAAGAGACCCAGTACTTC. The genes are TRBV6-5 and TRBJ2-5, with a possible D match to TRBD1 (5 bases). The CDR3 is 16 residues long. Trimming removed 3 bases from V and 3 bases from J, with 17 bases in between. Looked up from germline, CDR1 is MNHEY and CDR2 is SVGAGI.

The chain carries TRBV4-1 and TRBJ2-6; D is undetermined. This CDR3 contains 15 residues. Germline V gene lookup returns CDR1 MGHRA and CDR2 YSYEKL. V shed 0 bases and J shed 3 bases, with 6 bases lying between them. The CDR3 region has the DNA TGCGCCAGCAGCCAAGATATAATTGGGGCCAACGTCCTGACTTTC. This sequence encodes CASSQDIIGANVLTF.

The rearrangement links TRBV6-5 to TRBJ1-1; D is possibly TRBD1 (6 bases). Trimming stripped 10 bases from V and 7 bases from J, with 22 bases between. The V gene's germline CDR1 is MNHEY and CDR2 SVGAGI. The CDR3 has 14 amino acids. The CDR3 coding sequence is TGTGCCACCGTTGCTGGCGCCAGGGGAGGTGAAGCTTTCTTT. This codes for CATVAGARGGEAFF.

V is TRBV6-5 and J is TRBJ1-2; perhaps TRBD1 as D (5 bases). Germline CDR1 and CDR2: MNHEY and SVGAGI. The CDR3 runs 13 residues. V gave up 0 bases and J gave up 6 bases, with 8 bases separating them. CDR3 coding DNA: TGTGCCAGCAGTTACTCAGGGGCAGATGGCTACACCTTC. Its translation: CASSYSGADGYTF.

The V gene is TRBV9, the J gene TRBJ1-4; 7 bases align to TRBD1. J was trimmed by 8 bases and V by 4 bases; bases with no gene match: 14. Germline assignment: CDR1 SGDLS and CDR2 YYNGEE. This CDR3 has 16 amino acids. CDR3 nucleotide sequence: TGTGCCAGCAGCCCCCGCTCTGGACAGGAGGAAGAAAAACTGTTTTTT. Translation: CASSPRSGQEEEKLFF. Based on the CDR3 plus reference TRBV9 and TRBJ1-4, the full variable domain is DSGVTQTPKHLITATGQRVTLRCSPRSGDLSVYWYQQSLDQGLQFLIQYYNGEERAKGNILERFSAQQFPDLHSELNLSSLELGDSALYFCASSPRSGQEEEKLFFGSGTQLSVL.

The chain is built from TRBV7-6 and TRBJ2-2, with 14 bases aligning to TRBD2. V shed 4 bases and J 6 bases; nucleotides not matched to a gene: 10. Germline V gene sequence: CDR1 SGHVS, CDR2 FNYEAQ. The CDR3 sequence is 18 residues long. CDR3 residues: CASSSRTSGGLGSGELFF. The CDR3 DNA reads TGTGCCAGCAGCTCCCGGACTAGCGGGGGGCTTGGCTCCGGGGAGCTGTTTTTT.

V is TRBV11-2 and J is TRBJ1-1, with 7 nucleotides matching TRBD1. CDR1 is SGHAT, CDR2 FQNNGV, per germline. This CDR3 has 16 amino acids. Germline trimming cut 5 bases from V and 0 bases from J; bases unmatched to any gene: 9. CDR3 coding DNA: TGTGCCAGCAGCGAAAGGGGACAGACCATGAACACTGAAGCTTTCTTT. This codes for CASSERGQTMNTEAFF.

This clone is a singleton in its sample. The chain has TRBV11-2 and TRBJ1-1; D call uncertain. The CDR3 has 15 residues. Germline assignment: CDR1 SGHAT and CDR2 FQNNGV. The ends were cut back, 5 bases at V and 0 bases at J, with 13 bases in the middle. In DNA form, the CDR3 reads TGTGCCAGCAGCCTAGGGTTGGGTGTGAACACTGAAGCTTTCTTT. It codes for CASSLGLGVNTEAFF.

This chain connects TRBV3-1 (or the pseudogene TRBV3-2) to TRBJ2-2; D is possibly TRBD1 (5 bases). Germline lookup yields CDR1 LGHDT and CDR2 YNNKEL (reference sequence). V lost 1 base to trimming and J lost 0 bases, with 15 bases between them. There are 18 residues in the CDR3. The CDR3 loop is CASSQGYVQGANTGELFF. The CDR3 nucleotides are TGTGCCAGCAGCCAAGGTTATGTTCAGGGTGCGAACACCGGGGAGCTGTTTTTT.

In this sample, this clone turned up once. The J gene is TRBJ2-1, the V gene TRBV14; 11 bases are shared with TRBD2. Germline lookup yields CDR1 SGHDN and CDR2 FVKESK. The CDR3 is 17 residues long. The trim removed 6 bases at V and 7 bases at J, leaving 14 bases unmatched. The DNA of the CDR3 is TGTGCCAGCAGTCCTTTATTGGGACTAGCGGCCTTGAATGAGCAGTTCTTC. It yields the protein CASSPLLGLAALNEQFF.